These T cell receptor beta chains were read from a single sample in a study of cytomegalovirus exposure and HLA in healthy donors. This table comes from immunoSEQ multiplex PCR, and its TCRdb copy is limited to in-frame clones, with some not included. This sample has around 180,000 clones; less than 90% occur once, and the top ten carry around 0.24%. The sequenced material came from PBMCs. The receptors originated from a boy aged 5-17 years in good health and CMV-seronegative. Each CDR3 is given with its conserved first and last residue. The order of the fields is J gene, clone size, V gene, D gene, CDR3 DNA, CDR3 protein. D genes are given only for firm matches. Clone size is shown for a subset of rows, as once, few, many or a class of expanded clone.

TRBJ2-3,NA,TRBV2,NA,TGTGCCAGCAGTGAAGCGCAAGTGACTAGCACAGATACGCAGTATTTT,CASSEAQVTSTDTQYF
TRBJ2-1,NA,TRBV4-1,NA,TGCGCCAGCAGCCTCCAGAGTGGCGGACTATCCTCCTACAATGAGCAGTTCTTC,CASSLQSGGLSSYNEQFF
TRBJ2-1,NA,TRBV27,TRBD2,TGTGCCAGCATTAAATCCAACCGGGGGGGCCGTGAGCAGTTCTTC,CASIKSNRGGREQFF
TRBJ2-4,NA,TRBV28,NA,TGTGCCAGCAGTTTATTACAGGGGGGGAACATTCAGTACTTC,CASSLLQGGNIQYF
TRBJ1-1,NA,TRBV9,TRBD1,TGTGCCAGCAGCGTAGCGGGACAGGGCACTGAAGCTTTCTTT,CASSVAGQGTEAFF
TRBJ2-2,NA,TRBV29-1,TRBD2,TGCAGCGTTGAGTCTAGCGGGGGGGTTAACACCGGGGAGCTGTTTTTT,CSVESSGGVNTGELFF
TRBJ2-3,NA,TRBV4-2,NA,TGTGCCAGCAGCCTTCTGGCAGGCACAGATACGCAGTATTTT,CASSLLAGTDTQYF
TRBJ1-3,NA,TRBV6-1,NA,TGTGCCAGCAGTGGACAAATAGGACAGTACGATGGAAACACCATATATTTT,CASSGQIGQYDGNTIYF
TRBJ2-2,NA,TRBV27,TRBD1,TGTGCCAGCAACGTTGTACCGTCAGGACAGGGGGCCGGCGGGGAGCTGTTTTTT,CASNVVPSGQGAGGELFF
TRBJ1-2,NA,TRBV6-4,NA,TGTGCCAGCAGTGATTTCGGGGGAACTAACTATGGCTACACCTTC,CASSDFGGTNYGYTF
TRBJ2-7,NA,TRBV6-5,TRBD1,TGTGCCAGCAGTTACCGGGACAGCACCTACGAGCAGTACTTC,CASSYRDSTYEQYF
TRBJ1-2,NA,TRBV5-1,NA,TGCGCCAGCAGCCTTAGATGGAGCTATGGCTACACCTTC,CASSLRWSYGYTF
TRBJ2-5,once,TRBV7-6,NA,TGTGCCAGCAGCCTTCCCCAAGAGACCCAGTACTTC,CASSLPQETQYF
TRBJ2-1,NA,TRBV11-2,NA,TGTGCCAGCAGCTTAAAGTCCGGTGAGCAGTTCTTC,CASSLKSGEQFF
TRBJ2-1,NA,TRBV4-2,TRBD2,TGTGCCAGCAGCCAAGATATTAGCGGGAGGCCCTTGGATGAGCAGTTCTTC,CASSQDISGRPLDEQFF
TRBJ2-3,NA,TRBV6-1,NA,TGTGCCAGCAGTGAAGCGGGGGGTCGGGGTGGGTGGGATACGCAGTATTTT,CASSEAGGRGGWDTQYF
TRBJ1-1,NA,TRBV29-1,NA,TGCAGCGTAGCGTGGCCCGTAGGTGAAGCTTTCTTT,CSVAWPVGEAFF
TRBJ2-5,NA,TRBV19,TRBD2,TGTGCCAGTAAACCGCGGACTAGCGCCACCAAAGAGACCCAGTACTTC,CASKPRTSATKETQYF
TRBJ2-1,NA,TRBV15,TRBD2,TGTGCCACCAGCAGAGGCGGGACTAGCTTCGAGCAGTTCTTC,CATSRGGTSFEQFF
TRBJ2-5,NA,TRBV6-1,TRBD2,TGTGCCAGCAGTGAAGCCGGCGGGGGGATTCAAGAGACCCAGTACTTC,CASSEAGGGIQETQYF
TRBJ1-5,NA,TRBV28,TRBD1,TGTGCCAGCAGACTGACAGGGGGCCGCGGGGGTCTGGAGCCCCAGCATTTT,CASRLTGGRGGLEPQHF
TRBJ1-5,NA,TRBV5-1,NA,TGCGCCAGCAGCTTGGCGGTGGGGGCACAGCCCCAGCATTTT,CASSLAVGAQPQHF